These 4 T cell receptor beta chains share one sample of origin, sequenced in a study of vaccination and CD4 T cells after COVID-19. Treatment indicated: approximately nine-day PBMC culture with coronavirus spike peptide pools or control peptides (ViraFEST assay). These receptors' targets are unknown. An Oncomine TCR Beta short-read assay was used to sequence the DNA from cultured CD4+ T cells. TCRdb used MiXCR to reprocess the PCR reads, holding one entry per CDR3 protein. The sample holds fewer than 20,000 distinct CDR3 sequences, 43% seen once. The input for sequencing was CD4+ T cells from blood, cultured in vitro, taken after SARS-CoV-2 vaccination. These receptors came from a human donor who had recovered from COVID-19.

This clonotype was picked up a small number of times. The CDR3 region has the DNA TGTGCCAGCGGGACAGGGGTTGGCTACACCTTC. Residues: CASGTGVGYTF. The J gene is TRBJ1-2, the V gene TRBV6-2 or TRBV6-3; TRBD1 matches 10 bases. The CDR3 consists of 11 residues. Germline CDR1 reads MNHEY; CDR2 reads SVGEGT. V trimming: 8 bases; J trimming: 7 bases; junction bases outside the gene matches: 1.

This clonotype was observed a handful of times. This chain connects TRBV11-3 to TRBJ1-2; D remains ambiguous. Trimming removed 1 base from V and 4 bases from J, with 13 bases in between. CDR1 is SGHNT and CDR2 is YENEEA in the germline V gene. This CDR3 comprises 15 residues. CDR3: CASSLGGAMGYGYTF. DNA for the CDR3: TGTGCCAGCAGCTTAGGAGGTGCCATGGGCTATGGCTACACCTTC.

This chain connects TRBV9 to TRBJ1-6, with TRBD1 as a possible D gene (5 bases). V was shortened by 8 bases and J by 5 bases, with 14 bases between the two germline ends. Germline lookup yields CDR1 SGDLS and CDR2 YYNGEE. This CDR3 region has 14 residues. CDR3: CASNRDGDNSPLHF. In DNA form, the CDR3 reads TGTGCCAGTAACCGGGACGGTGATAATTCACCCCTCCACTTT. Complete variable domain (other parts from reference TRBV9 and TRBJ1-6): DSGVTQTPKHLITATGQRVTLRCSPRSGDLSVYWYQQSLDQGLQFLIQYYNGEERAKGNILERFSAQQFPDLHSELNLSSLELGDSALYFCASNRDGDNSPLHFGNGTRLTVT.

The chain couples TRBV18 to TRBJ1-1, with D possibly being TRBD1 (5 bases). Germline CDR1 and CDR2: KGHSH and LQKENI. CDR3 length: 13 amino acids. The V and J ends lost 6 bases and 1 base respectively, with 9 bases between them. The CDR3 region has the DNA TGTGCCAGCTCCACGGGGGAGAACACTGAAGCTTTCTTT. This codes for CASSTGENTEAFF.